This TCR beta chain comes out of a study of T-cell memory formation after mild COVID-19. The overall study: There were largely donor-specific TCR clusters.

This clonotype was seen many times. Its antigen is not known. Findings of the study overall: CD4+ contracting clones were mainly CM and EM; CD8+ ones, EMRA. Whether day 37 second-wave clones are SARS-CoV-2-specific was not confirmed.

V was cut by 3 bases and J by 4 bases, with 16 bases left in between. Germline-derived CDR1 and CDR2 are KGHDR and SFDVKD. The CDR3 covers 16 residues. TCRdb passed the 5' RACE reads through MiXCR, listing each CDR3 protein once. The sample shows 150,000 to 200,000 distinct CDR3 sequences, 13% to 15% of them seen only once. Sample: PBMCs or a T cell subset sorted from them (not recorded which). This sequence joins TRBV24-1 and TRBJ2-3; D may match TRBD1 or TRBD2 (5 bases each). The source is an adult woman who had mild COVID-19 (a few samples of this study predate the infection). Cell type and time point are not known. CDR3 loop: CATSDPRDPVADTQYF. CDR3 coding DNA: TGTGCCACCAGTGATCCCCGGGACCCTGTAGCAGATACGCAGTATTTT.